A single sample gave rise to the 30 T cell receptor beta chains below, sequenced in a study of control samples from healthy donors and cancer patients. Assay used: immunoSEQ multiplex PCR; TCRdb lists only in-frame clones, some missing. The sample holds more than 50,000 clones, 88% seen once. Sequencing input: blood. These receptors all come from a man aged 50 to 59 in good health.

The chain combines TRBV7-9 with TRBJ1-1, with 8 bases lining up with TRBD1. The V segment lost 1 base and the J segment 1 base; nucleotides outside the gene matches: 5. Per the germline V gene, CDR1 is SEHNR and CDR2 is FQNEAQ (reference sequence). This CDR3 comprises 16 residues. The CDR3 is CASSLGTGLRNTEAFF. The CDR3 coding sequence is TGTGCCAGCAGCTTAGGGACAGGGTTAAGGAACACTGAAGCTTTCTTT.

The chain links TRBV6-6 to TRBJ2-7, with unresolved D. The germline V and J ends were trimmed by 7 bases and 5 bases, with 18 bases remaining between them. Looked up from germline, CDR1 is MNHNY and CDR2 is SVGAGI (reference sequence). The CDR3 contains 14 residues. The CDR3: CASTPRPDFHEQYF. Here the CDR3 DNA reads TGTGCCAGCACCCCCAGACCCGATTTCCACGAGCAGTACTTC.

The rearrangement links TRBV28 to TRBJ1-5, with a tentative D call TRBD1 (5 bases). V lost 5 bases to trimming and J lost 5 bases, with 16 bases between them. The CDR3 totals 15 residues. CDR1 is MDHEN and CDR2 is SYDVKM in the germline V gene. As DNA, the CDR3 is TGTGCCAGCAGTGGGGGGGGGACGGTCGATCAGCCCCAGCATTTT. Protein product: CASSGGGTVDQPQHF.

J is TRBJ2-7 and V is TRBV11-2, with D possibly being TRBD2 (7 bases). Per germline, CDR1 SGHAT and CDR2 FQNNGV. Trimming took off 4 bases at V and 6 bases at J, with 13 bases between the two ends. The CDR3 is 13 residues long. CDR3 coding DNA: TGTGCCAGCAGCTCCCCTCGGGGGGCCGAGCAGTACTTC. It translates to CASSSPRGAEQYF.

The chain employs TRBV6-5 and TRBJ2-1; D is possibly TRBD2 (6 bases). Trimming left V 5 bases short and J 0 bases short, with 11 bases between. The length of the CDR3 is 15 residues. Germline lookup yields CDR1 MNHEY and CDR2 SVGAGI. CDR3 in DNA: TGTGCCAGCAGTCCGACTAGGGGCTCCTACAATGAGCAGTTCTTC. It specifies CASSPTRGSYNEQFF.

The chain carries TRBV7-2 and TRBJ1-3; D is possibly TRBD1 (6 bases). Germline V CDR1 and CDR2: SGHTA, FQGNSA. V was clipped by 2 bases and J by 2 bases, with 13 bases between them. The CDR3 consists of 16 residues. DNA for the CDR3: TGTGCCAGCAGCTTAAGTTCAGGGGCGACTGGAAACACCATATATTTT. It encodes CASSLSSGATGNTIYF.

The CDR3, as DNA: TGTGCCAGCAGCGTGAGGGACATAGGGGAAAAACTGTTTTTT. This codes for CASSVRDIGEKLFF. The V gene is TRBV9, the J gene TRBJ1-4; D possibly corresponds to TRBD1 (6 bases). With 2 bases removed from V and 8 bases from J, the gap between germline ends came to 13 bases. There are 14 residues in the CDR3. Per the germline V gene, CDR1 is SGDLS and CDR2 is YYNGEE.

Note on this clone: Other DNA variants within this sample encode the same CDR3. CDR3 loop: CASSLSGTSTDEQFF. In DNA form, the CDR3 reads TGCGCCAGCAGTTTATCAGGGACTAGCACCGATGAGCAGTTCTTC. V and J are TRBV5-1 and TRBJ2-1; 9 nucleotides align to TRBD2. The CDR3 consists of 15 residues. The germline V gene encodes CDR1 SGHRS and CDR2 YFSETQ. J gave up 8 bases and V 5 bases, and 11 bases lay outside the gene matches.

This clone was seen only once. This chain uses TRBV27 with TRBJ1-5, with 10 bases aligning to TRBD1. Germline V gene lookup returns CDR1 MNHEY and CDR2 SMNVEV (reference sequence). After removal of 5 bases from V and 2 bases from J, the junction contained 3 bases not matched to a gene. The CDR3 is made up of 15 amino acids. CDR3 sequence (DNA): TGTGCCAGCAGTCCCGGGACAGGGGGCAATCAGCCCCAGCATTTT. As protein: CASSPGTGGNQPQHF.

The genes are TRBV5-1 and TRBJ1-2; maybe TRBD1 (5 bases). V was pared by 2 bases and J by 1 base, with 9 bases between. The CDR3 is 14 amino acids. Germline V CDR1 and CDR2: SGHRS, YFSETQ. CDR3 sequence reads: CASSFQTDNYGYTF. CDR3 DNA sequence: TGCGCCAGCAGCTTCCAGACAGATAACTATGGCTACACCTTC.

The J gene is TRBJ2-7, the V gene TRBV5-4, with a possible D match to TRBD2 (6 bases). Trimming left V 4 bases short and J 3 bases short, with 17 bases between. Germline assignment: CDR1 SGHNT and CDR2 YYREEE (reference sequence). The length of the CDR3 is 15 residues. The CDR3 is CASSTYDGGIYEQYF. The CDR3 nucleotides read TGTGCCAGCAGCACGTACGATGGAGGGATCTACGAGCAGTACTTC.

V is TRBV7-6 and J is TRBJ1-3, with D unclear. Between the trimmed V and J ends, which lost 3 bases and 0 bases, there was a span of 9 bases. This CDR3 spans 15 amino acids. Germline V CDR1 and CDR2: SGHVS, FNYEAQ. The CDR3 spells CASSFPGPSGNTIYF. The CDR3 bases are TGTGCCAGCAGCTTCCCTGGGCCCTCTGGAAACACCATATATTTT.

This clone was found a few times. The rearrangement joins TRBV5-1 to TRBJ1-1; D uncertain. The CDR3 spans 14 residues. Germline V lookup: CDR1 SGHRS, CDR2 YFSETQ. The V and J ends lost 4 bases and 0 bases respectively, with 10 bases between them. The CDR3 DNA reads as TGCGCCAGCAGCCCCGGGGTTATGAACACTGAAGCTTTCTTT. Translation gives CASSPGVMNTEAFF.

This chain uses TRBV19 with TRBJ2-7; D gene uncertain. Between the trimmed V and J ends, which lost 7 bases and 1 base, there was a span of 11 bases. Germline CDR1 is LNHDA and CDR2 is SQIVND (reference sequence). The CDR3 length is 13 residues. CDR3 sequence reads: CASMEANSYEQYF. CDR3 sequence (DNA): TGTGCCAGTATGGAAGCCAATTCCTACGAGCAGTACTTC.

The rearrangement links TRBV6-6 to TRBJ2-3; possibly TRBD1 or TRBD2 for D (5 bases each). The CDR3 length is 15 residues. Germline CDR1 MNHNY, CDR2 SVGAGI (reference sequence). The V gene lost 2 bases and the J gene lost 1 base, with 10 bases spanning the gap. The CDR3 here is CASSYARGGTDTQYF. DNA of the CDR3: TGTGCCAGCAGTTACGCTAGGGGAGGCACAGATACGCAGTATTTT.

The sample holds one count of this clone. The chain has TRBV19 and TRBJ1-3; 7 nucleotides align to TRBD1. Germline V gives CDR1 LNHDA, CDR2 SQIVND (reference sequence). The CDR3 contains 14 residues. The ends lost 8 bases at V and 0 bases at J; junction bases unmatched: 4. CDR3 sequence reads: CASQNRGSGNTIYF. The CDR3 nucleotides are TGTGCCAGTCAAAACAGGGGCTCTGGAAACACCATATATTTT.

The chain couples TRBV27 to TRBJ2-2; 8 bases fit TRBD2. The CDR3 is 14 residues long. Trimming cost V 4 bases and J 4 bases; bases outside gene matches: 2. The germline CDR1 and CDR2 sequences are MNHEY and SMNVEV (reference sequence). The chain's CDR3 is CASSYGGGTGELFF. CDR3 nucleotide sequence: TGTGCCAGCAGTTACGGGGGGGGCACCGGGGAGCTGTTTTTT.

The V and J genes are TRBV19 and TRBJ1-3; D not resolved. The CDR3 contains 15 residues. The germline V gene encodes CDR1 LNHDA and CDR2 SQIVND (reference sequence). The V end was cut by 5 bases, the J end by 0 bases, with 11 bases between. The CDR3: CASSPHSFSGNTIYF. Here the CDR3 DNA reads TGTGCCAGTAGTCCACACAGTTTCTCTGGAAACACCATATATTTT.

The chain recombines TRBV5-5 with TRBJ2-2, with D perhaps matching TRBD2 (6 bases). Trimming took off 3 bases at V and 6 bases at J, with 12 bases between the two ends. The CDR3 sequence is 14 residues long. From germline, CDR1 is SGHKS and CDR2 YYEKEE (reference sequence). Written as DNA, the CDR3 is TGTGCCAGCAGCTCCCCTCAGCGGGCCGGGGAGCTGTTTTTT. Its translation is CASSSPQRAGELFF.

V gene TRBV24-1 combines with J gene TRBJ1-1; TRBD1 agrees at 9 bases. The ends lost 4 bases at V and 9 bases at J; junction bases unmatched: 11. This CDR3 is 15 amino acids long. Germline lookup yields CDR1 KGHDR and CDR2 SFDVKD. CDR3 in amino acids: CATSESGTGRLKAFF. CDR3 sequence (DNA): TGTGCCACCAGTGAATCCGGGACAGGGAGATTAAAAGCTTTCTTT.

With regard to this clone: Here the CDR3 omits its conserved ending phenylalanine or tryptophan, so a read error is the likely source. Because the CDR3's place on the DNA is in doubt, the DNA is left out and the CDR3 is given as listed by TCRdb. The genes are TRBV18 and TRBJ1-1; TRBD1 reflects the table's D call only, with no check against the DNA. The CDR3 adds up to 8 amino acids, both ends counted. Germline V gives CDR1 KGHSH, CDR2 LQKENI. The CDR3 reads CASSRFTG.

This clone was observed a single time. The chain has TRBV2 and TRBJ2-7; D unclear. Germline V gene sequence: CDR1 SNHLY, CDR2 FYNNEI. Trimming left V 6 bases short and J 2 bases short, with 2 bases between. The CDR3 contains 10 residues. Here the CDR3 DNA reads TGTGCCAGCAGGGCCTACGAGCAGTACTTC. Translation: CASRAYEQYF. The full variable domain, with the rest looked up from reference TRBV2 and TRBJ2-7, is EPEVTQTPSHQVTQMGQEVILRCVPISNHLYFYWYRQILGQKVEFLVSFYNNEISEKSEIFDDQFSVERPDGSNFTLKIRSTKLEDSAMYFCASRAYEQYFGPGTRLTVT.

The gene calls are TRBV23-1 and TRBJ1-1, with a weak D call TRBD1 (5 bases). TRBV23-1 is treated as an ORF (open reading frame) with a function not yet certain. The CDR3 loop spans 13 amino acids. V was clipped by 4 bases and J by 0 bases, with 6 bases between them. In nucleotides, the CDR3 is TGCGCCAGCAGTCGACAGTTGAACACTGAAGCTTTCTTT. Its translation is CASSRQLNTEAFF.

The chain joins TRBV12-3 or TRBV12-4 to TRBJ2-3, with TRBD2 as a possible D gene (5 bases). CDR3 length: 13 amino acids. V shed 5 bases and J shed 5 bases, with 11 bases lying between them. CDR3 DNA: TGTGCCAGCAGTCCCCAAGGAGGAGATACGCAGTATTTT. Translated: CASSPQGGDTQYF.

The chain combines TRBV10-1 with TRBJ2-7; D tentatively reads TRBD1 or TRBD2 (6 bases each). V was clipped by 5 bases and J by 5 bases, with 19 bases between them. From germline, CDR1 is WNHNN and CDR2 SYGVQD (reference sequence). The CDR3 covers 15 residues. DNA for the CDR3: TGCGCCAGCAGTCACGGAGGGCAGGGGTTACACGAGCAGTACTTC. This gives the protein CASSHGGQGLHEQYF.

The V gene is TRBV28, the J gene TRBJ2-7, with 10 bases identical to TRBD1. CDR3 length: 19 residues. After removal of 6 bases from V and 3 bases from J, the junction contained 20 bases not matched to a gene. CDR1 is MDHEN, CDR2 SYDVKM, per germline. CDR3 region: CASRTDRGLRGSSFYEQYF. In DNA, the CDR3 is TGTGCCAGCAGAACAGACAGGGGGCTACGGGGGAGCTCGTTCTACGAGCAGTACTTC.

The chain recombines TRBV18 with TRBJ1-2; 9 nucleotides agree with TRBD1. Trimming took 4 bases from V and 6 from J; bases not matched to a gene: 9. This CDR3 is 15 amino acids long. CDR1 and CDR2 from the germline V gene are KGHSH and LQKENI. This CDR3 reads CASSQLPGQGDGYTF. DNA of the CDR3: TGTGCCAGCTCACAACTTCCGGGACAGGGAGATGGCTACACCTTC.

The chain carries TRBV28 and TRBJ2-1, with 7 bases aligning to TRBD2. CDR1 is MDHEN and CDR2 is SYDVKM in the germline V gene. This CDR3 spans 14 amino acids. Germline trimming cut 2 bases from V and 6 bases from J; bases unmatched to any gene: 4. CDR3 region: CASSLELAANEQFF. CDR3 sequence (DNA): TGTGCCAGCAGTTTAGAGCTAGCGGCCAATGAGCAGTTCTTC.

J is TRBJ2-2 and V is TRBV4-3; either TRBD1 or TRBD2 may supply D (6 bases each). This CDR3 has 14 residues. Trimming stripped 5 bases from V and 8 bases from J, with 15 bases between. Germline assignment: CDR1 LGHNA and CDR2 YSLEER. CDR3 nucleotide sequence: TGCGCCAGCAGCATCACGGGGGCAGCGGGGGAGCTGTTTTTT. It is translated as CASSITGAAGELFF.

The rearrangement uses TRBV19 and TRBJ2-7; D is unclear. The CDR3 covers 12 residues. Per germline, CDR1 LNHDA and CDR2 SQIVND (reference sequence). Trimming stripped 5 bases from V and 2 bases from J, with 7 bases between. CDR3 in amino acids: CASSPSPYEQYF. The CDR3 DNA follows: TGTGCCAGTAGTCCGAGCCCCTACGAGCAGTACTTC. The full variable domain, rest sourced from reference TRBV19 and TRBJ2-7, is DGGITQSPKYLFRKEGQNVTLSCEQNLNHDAMYWYRQDPGQGLRLIYYSQIVNDFQKGDIAEGYSVSREKKESFPLTVTSAQKNPTAFYLCASSPSPYEQYFGPGTRLTVT.